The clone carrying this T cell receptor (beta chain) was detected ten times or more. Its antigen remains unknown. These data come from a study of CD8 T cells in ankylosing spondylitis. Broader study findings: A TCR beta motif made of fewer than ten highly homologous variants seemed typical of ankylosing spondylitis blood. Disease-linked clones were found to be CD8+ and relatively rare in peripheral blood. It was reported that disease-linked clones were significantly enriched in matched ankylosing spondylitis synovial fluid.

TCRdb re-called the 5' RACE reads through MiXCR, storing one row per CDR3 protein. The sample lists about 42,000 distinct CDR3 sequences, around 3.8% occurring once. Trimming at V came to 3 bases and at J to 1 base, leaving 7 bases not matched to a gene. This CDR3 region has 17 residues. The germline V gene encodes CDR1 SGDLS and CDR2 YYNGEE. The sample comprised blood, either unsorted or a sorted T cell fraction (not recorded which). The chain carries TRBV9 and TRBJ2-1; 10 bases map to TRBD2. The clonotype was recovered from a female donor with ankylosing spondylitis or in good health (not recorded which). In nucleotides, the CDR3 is TGTGCCAGCAGCGGCAGCGGGGGGGCCGGATCCTACAATGAGCAGTTCTTC. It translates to CASSGSGGAGSYNEQFF.